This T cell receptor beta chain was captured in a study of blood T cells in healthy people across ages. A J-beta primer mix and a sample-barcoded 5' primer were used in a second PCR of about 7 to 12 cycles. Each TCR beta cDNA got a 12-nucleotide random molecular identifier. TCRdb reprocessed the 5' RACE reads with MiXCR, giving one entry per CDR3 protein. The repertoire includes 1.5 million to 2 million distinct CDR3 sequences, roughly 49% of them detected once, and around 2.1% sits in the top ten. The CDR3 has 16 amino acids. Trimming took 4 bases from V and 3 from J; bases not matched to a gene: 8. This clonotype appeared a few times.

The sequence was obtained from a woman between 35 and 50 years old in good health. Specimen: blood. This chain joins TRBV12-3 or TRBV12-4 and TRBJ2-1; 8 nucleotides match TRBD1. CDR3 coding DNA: TGTGCCAGCAGTTCTACAGGGGGGAGTTTCTACAATGAGCAGTTCTTC. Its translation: CASSSTGGSFYNEQFF.